These T cell receptor beta chains were read from a single sample in a study of blood T cell repertoires in COVID-19. Profiled with immunoSEQ multiplex PCR; TCRdb holds only in-frame clones, not every one. The sample holds some 200,000 clones, around 84% seen once. Sequencing used peripheral blood. The receptors were gathered from a man under 40 with active or convalescent COVID-19. CDR3s include the opening cysteine and the closing phenylalanine or tryptophan. D genes are given only for firm matches. Not every row has a clone size; where given, it reads once, few, many or a size class.

>TRBV19|.|15|TRBJ1-5|.
TGTGCCAGTAGACAACCCGGGACACCGAATCAGCCCCAGCATTTT
CASRQPGTPNQPQHF
>TRBV29-1|.|15|TRBJ1-4|.
TGCAGCGTTGTCCGACGCGGGGAGGGCGGTGAAAAACTGTTTTTT
CSVVRRGEGGEKLFF
>TRBV19|TRBD1|13|TRBJ2-3|once
TGTGCCAGCGACGACAGGGGCCAGGATACGCAGTATTTT
CASDDRGQDTQYF
>TRBV7-9|.|13|TRBJ2-1|.
TGTGCCAGCAGCCCTAAAGAGGGAAATGAGCAGTTCTTC
CASSPKEGNEQFF
>TRBV18|.|16|TRBJ1-5|.
TGTGCCAGCTCACCCGGGGGGCACAATAGCAATCAGCCCCAGCATTTT
CASSPGGHNSNQPQHF
>TRBV2|TRBD1|13|TRBJ1-4|.
TGTGCCACACAGGGGGCGGACGGGGAAAAACTGTTTTTT
CATQGADGEKLFF
>TRBV28|TRBD1|15|TRBJ1-5|few
TGTGCCACCCTACCCCAGGACAGGGGTTCTCAGCCCCAGCATTTT
CATLPQDRGSQPQHF
>TRBV5-1|TRBD1|19|TRBJ2-6|.
TGCGCCAGCAGCTTAGGTTCGACAGGGCCCACCTCTGGGGCCAACGTCCTGACTTTC
CASSLGSTGPTSGANVLTF
>TRBV7-2|TRBD1|16|TRBJ1-4|.
TGTGCCAGCAGCCTAGAGGCAGGGGGACTTTATGAAAAACTGTTTTTT
CASSLEAGGLYEKLFF
>TRBV27|.|14|TRBJ2-4|.
TGTGCCAGCAGACTTGCGGGACTCAAAAACATTCAGTACTTC
CASRLAGLKNIQYF
>TRBV18|TRBD1|16|TRBJ1-1|.
TGTGCCAGCTCACCCGCTGAGGGGGCGGTCGGCACTGAAGCTTTCTTT
CASSPAEGAVGTEAFF
>TRBV3-1/TRBV3-2|TRBD1|17|TRBJ1-5|.
TGTGCCAGCAGCCGGGGGGAGACAGGGGCCGATAATCAGCCCCAGCATTTT
CASSRGETGADNQPQHF
>TRBV19|TRBD2|15|TRBJ2-3|once
TGTGCCAGTACCACAAGCGGGGTTAGCACAGATACGCAGTATTTT
CASTTSGVSTDTQYF
>TRBV28|TRBD1|15|TRBJ2-1|.
TGTGCCAGCAGCCCGCCGGGACAGCCGTACAATGAGCAGTTCTTC
CASSPPGQPYNEQFF
>TRBV3-1/TRBV3-2|.|15|TRBJ1-1|.
TGTGCCAGCACAGGCAGGGTCCAAGAAAACACTGAAGCTTTCTTT
CASTGRVQENTEAFF
>TRBV27|TRBD2|16|TRBJ2-5|.
TGTGCCAGCAGTTTATACCGAGCGGGAGTTTCCGAGACCCAGTACTTC
CASSLYRAGVSETQYF